The T cell receptor (beta chain) under discussion was sequenced for a study of blood T cell repertoires in COVID-19. Whole-study context: Some COVID-19 samples were acute and others convalescent; all came from the United States, Italy and Spain. The cDNA or gDNA used as material had been derived from T cells, B-cell-depleted T cells, or PBMCs.

Germline CDR1 and CDR2: SGHTA and FQGTGA. The CDR3 runs 15 residues. Germline trimming cut 5 bases from V and 4 bases from J; bases unmatched to any gene: 10. Clones were sequenced by immunoSEQ multiplex PCR, and TCRdb holds only the in-frame ones, with some missing. The table lists 110,000 or so clones, about three quarters of them singletons. The genes are TRBV7-3 and TRBJ2-7; TRBD1 matches at 8 bases. The TCR sequence derives from a human donor in a cohort sampled during active or convalescent COVID-19. The sequenced sample consisted of peripheral blood. The CDR3 sequence is CASSLSGTGSYEQYF. The DNA of the CDR3 is TGTGCCAGCAGCCTATCCGGGACAGGTTCTTACGAGCAGTACTTC. Full variable domain (rest looked up from reference TRBV7-3 and TRBJ2-7): GAGVSQTPSNKVTEKGKYVELRCDPISGHTALYWYRQSLGQGPEFLIYFQGTGAADDSGLPNDRFFAVRPEGSVSTLKIQRTERGDSAVYLCASSLSGTGSYEQYFGPGTRLTVT.